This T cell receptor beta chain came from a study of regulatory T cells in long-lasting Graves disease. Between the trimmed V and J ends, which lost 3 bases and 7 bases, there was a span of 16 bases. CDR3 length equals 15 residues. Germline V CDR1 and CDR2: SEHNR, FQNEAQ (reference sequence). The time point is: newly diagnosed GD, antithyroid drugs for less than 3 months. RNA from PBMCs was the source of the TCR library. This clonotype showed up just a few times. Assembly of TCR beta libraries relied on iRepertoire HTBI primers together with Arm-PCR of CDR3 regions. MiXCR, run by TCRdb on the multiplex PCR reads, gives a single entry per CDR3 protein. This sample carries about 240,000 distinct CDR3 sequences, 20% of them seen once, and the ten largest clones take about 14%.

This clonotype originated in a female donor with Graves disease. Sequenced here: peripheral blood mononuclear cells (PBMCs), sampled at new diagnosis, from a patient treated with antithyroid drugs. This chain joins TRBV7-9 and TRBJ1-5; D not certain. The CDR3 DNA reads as TGTGCCAGCAGCTTGGGGTCTGAGATTGGGCAGCCCCAGCATTTT. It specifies CASSLGSEIGQPQHF.